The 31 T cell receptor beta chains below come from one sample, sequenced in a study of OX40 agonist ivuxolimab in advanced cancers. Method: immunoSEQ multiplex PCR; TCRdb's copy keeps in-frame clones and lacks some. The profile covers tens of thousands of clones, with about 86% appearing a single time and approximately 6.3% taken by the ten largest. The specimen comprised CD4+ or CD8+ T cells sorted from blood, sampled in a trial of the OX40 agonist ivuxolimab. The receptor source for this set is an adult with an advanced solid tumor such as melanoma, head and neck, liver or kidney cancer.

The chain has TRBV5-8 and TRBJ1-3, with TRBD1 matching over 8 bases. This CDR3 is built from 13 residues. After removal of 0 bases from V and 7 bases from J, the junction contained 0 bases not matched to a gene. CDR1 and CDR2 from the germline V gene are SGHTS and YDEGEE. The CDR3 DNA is TGTGCCAGCAGCTTGGACAGGGGGAACACCATATATTTT. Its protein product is CASSLDRGNTIYF.

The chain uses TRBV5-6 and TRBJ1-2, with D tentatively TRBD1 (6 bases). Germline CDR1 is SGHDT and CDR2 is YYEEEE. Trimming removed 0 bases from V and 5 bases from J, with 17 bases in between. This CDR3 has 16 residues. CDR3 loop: CASSLARRGNDYGYTF. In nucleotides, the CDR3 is TGTGCCAGCAGCTTGGCTCGCAGGGGTAATGATTATGGCTACACCTTC. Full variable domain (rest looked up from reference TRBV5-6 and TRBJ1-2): DAGVTQSPTHLIKTRGQQVTLRCSPKSGHDTVSWYQQALGQGPQFIFQYYEEEERQRGNFPDRFSGHQFPNYSSELNVNALLLGDSALYLCASSLARRGNDYGYTFGSGTRLTVV.

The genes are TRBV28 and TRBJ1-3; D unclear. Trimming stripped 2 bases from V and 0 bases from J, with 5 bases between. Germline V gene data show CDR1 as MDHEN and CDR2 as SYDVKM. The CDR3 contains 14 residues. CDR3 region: CASSLGGSGNTIYF. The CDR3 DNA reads TGTGCCAGCAGTTTAGGAGGCTCTGGAAACACCATATATTTT. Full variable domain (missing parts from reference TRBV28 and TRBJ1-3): DVKVTQSSRYLVKRTGEKVFLECVQDMDHENMFWYRQDPGLGLRLIYFSYDVKMKEKGDIPEGYSVSREKKERFSLILESASTNQTSMYLCASSLGGSGNTIYFGEGSWLTVV.

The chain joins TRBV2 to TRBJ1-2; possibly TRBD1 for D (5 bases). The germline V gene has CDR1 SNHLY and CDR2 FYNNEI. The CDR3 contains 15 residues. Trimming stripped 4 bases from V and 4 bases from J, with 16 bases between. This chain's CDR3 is CASSVTFDSSYGYTF. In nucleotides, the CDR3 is TGTGCCAGCAGTGTGACCTTCGACAGCTCCTATGGCTACACCTTC.

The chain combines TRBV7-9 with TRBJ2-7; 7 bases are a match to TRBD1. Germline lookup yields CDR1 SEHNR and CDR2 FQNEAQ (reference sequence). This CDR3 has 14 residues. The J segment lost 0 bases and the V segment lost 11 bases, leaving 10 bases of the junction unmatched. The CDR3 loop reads CAGAQTGSSYEQYF. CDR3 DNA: TGTGCCGGCGCCCAGACAGGGAGCTCCTACGAGCAGTACTTC.

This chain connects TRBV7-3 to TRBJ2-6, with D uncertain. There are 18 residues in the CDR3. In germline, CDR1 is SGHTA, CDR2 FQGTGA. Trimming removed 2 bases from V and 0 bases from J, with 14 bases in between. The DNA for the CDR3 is TGTGCCAGCAGCTTAGAAATGACTGGCAGCTCTGGGGCCAACGTCCTGACTTTC. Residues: CASSLEMTGSSGANVLTF.

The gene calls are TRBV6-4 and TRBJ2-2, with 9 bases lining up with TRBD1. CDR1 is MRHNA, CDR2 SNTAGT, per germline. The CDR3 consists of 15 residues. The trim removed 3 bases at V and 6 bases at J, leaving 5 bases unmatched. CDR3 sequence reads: CASSEGQGGSGELFF. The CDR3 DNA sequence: TGTGCCAGCAGTGAGGGACAGGGCGGATCCGGGGAGCTGTTTTTT.

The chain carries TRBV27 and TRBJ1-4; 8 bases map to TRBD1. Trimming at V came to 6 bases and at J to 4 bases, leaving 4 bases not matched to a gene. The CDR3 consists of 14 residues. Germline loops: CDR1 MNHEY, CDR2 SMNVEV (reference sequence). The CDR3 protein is CASSRQGRNEKLFF. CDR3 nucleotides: TGTGCCAGCAGCCGACAGGGGCGTAATGAAAAACTGTTTTTT.

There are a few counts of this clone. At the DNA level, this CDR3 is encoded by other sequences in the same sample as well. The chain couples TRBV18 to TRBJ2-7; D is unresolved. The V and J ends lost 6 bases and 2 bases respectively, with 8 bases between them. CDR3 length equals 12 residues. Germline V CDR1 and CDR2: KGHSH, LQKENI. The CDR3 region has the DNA TGTGCCAGCTCCCCCGACACCTACGAGCAGTACTTC. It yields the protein CASSPDTYEQYF.

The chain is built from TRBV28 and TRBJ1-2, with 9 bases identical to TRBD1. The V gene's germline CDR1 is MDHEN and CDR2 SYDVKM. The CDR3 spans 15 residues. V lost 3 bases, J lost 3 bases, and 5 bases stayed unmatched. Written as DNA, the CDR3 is TGTGCCAGCAGTTTTGCGGACAGGGGCGACTATGGCTACACCTTC. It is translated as CASSFADRGDYGYTF.

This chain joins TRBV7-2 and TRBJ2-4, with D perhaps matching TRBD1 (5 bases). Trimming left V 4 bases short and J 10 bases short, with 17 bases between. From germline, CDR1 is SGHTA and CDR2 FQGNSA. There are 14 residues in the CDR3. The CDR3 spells CASSSTNPKGIQYF. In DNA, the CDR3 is TGTGCCAGCAGCTCGACGAACCCCAAGGGGATTCAGTACTTC. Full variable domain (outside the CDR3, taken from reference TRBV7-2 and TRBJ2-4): GAGVSQSPSNKVTEKGKDVELRCDPISGHTALYWYRQSLGQGLEFLIYFQGNSAPDKSGLPSDRFSAERTGGSVSTLTIQRTQQEDSAVYLCASSSTNPKGIQYFGAGTRLSVL.

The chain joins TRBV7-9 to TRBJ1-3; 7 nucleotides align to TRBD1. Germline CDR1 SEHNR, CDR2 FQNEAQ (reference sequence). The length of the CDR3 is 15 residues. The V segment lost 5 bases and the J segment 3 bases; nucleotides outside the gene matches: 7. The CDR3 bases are TGTGCCAGCAGCCTCAGGGGGATGGGTGGAAACACCATATATTTT. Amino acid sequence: CASSLRGMGGNTIYF.

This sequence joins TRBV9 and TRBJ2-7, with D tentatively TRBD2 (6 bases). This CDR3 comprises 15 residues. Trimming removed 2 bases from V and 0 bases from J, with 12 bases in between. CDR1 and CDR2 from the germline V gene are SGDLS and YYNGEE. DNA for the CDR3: TGTGCCAGCAGCGTGAGCGGGTCCTACTCCTACGAGCAGTACTTC. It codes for CASSVSGSYSYEQYF.

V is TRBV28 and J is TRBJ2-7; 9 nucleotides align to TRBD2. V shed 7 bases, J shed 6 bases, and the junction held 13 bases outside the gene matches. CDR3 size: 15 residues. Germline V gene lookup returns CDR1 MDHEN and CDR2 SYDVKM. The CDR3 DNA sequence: TGTGCCAGCATTCCCCGGGTAGCGGGGGTGGGCGAGCAGTACGTC. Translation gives CASIPRVAGVGEQYV.

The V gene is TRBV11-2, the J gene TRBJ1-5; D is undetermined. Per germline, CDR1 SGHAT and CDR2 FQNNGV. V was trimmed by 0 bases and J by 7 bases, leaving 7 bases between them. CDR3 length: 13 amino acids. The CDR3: CASSLDPGQPQHF. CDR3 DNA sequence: TGTGCCAGCAGCTTAGATCCCGGACAGCCCCAGCATTTT.

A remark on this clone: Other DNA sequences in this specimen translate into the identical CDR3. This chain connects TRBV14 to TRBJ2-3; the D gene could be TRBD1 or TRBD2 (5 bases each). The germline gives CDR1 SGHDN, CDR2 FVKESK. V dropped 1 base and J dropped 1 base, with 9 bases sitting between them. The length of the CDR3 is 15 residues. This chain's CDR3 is CASSQGRGGTDTQYF. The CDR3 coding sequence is TGTGCCAGCAGCCAAGGGCGAGGGGGCACAGATACGCAGTATTTT.

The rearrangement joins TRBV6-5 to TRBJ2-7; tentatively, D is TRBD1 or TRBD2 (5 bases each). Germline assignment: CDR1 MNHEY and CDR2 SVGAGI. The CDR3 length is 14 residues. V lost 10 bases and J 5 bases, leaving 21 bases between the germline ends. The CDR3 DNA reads TGTGCCACCTCAGGGCCCACAGGAGGCAACGAGCAGTACGTC. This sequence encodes CATSGPTGGNEQYV.

CDR3 DNA sequence: TGTGCCAGCAGTTATATGAACACTGAAGCTTTCTTT. Translating gives CASSYMNTEAFF. The chain joins TRBV6-5 to TRBJ1-1; D not certain. CDR1 and CDR2 from the germline V gene are MNHEY and SVGAGI. Trimming removed 3 bases from V and 0 bases from J, with 2 bases in between. This CDR3 spans 12 amino acids.

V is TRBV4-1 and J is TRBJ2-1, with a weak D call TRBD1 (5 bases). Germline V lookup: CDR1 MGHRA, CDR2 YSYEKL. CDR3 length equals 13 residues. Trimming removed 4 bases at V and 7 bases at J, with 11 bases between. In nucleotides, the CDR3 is TGCGCCAGCAGCCTTGGGGCTTTTAATGAGCAGTTCTTC. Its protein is CASSLGAFNEQFF.

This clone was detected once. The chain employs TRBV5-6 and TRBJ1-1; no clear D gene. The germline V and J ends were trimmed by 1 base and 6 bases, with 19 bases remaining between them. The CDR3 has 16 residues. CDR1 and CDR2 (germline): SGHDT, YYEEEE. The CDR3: CASSLIVPIGRAEAFF. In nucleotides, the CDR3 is TGTGCCAGCAGCTTGATAGTCCCGATAGGTCGGGCTGAAGCTTTCTTT.

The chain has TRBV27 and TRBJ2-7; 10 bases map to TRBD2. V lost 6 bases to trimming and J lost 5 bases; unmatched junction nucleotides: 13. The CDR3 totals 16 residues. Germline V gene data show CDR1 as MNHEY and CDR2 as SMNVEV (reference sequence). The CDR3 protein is CASSFAKAGGPNEQYF. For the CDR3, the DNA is TGTGCCAGCAGCTTCGCGAAAGCGGGAGGGCCCAACGAGCAGTACTTC.

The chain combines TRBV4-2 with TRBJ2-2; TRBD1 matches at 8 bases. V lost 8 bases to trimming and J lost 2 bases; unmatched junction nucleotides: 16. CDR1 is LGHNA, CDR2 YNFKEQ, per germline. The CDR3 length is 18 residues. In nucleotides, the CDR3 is TGTGCCAGCCTAAACCACGGGACAGGAGGACGCAACACCGGGGAGCTGTTTTTT. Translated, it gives CASLNHGTGGRNTGELFF.

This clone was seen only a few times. CDR3 bases: TGTGCCAGCAGTCCCCGATTGGGTGGCTACACCTTC. Its translation is CASSPRLGGYTF. This chain joins TRBV28 and TRBJ1-2; no clear D gene. Per the germline V gene, CDR1 is MDHEN and CDR2 is SYDVKM. The ends were cut back, 5 bases at V and 7 bases at J, with 11 bases in the middle. This CDR3 has 12 residues.

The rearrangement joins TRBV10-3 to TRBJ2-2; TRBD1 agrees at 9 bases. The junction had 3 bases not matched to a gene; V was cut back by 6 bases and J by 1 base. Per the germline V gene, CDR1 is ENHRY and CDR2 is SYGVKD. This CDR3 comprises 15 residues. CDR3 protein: CAIRTGGLNTGELFF. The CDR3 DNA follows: TGTGCCATCAGAACAGGGGGCTTGAACACCGGGGAGCTGTTTTTT.

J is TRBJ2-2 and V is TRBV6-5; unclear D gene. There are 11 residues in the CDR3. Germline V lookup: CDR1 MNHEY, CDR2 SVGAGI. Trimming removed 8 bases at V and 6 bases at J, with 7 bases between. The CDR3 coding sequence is TGTGCCAGCCGGCAGTCCGGGGAGCTGTTTTTT. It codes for CASRQSGELFF.

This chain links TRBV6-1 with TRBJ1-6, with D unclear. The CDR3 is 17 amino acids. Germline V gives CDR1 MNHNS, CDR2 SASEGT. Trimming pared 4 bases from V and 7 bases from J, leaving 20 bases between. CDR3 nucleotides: TGTGCCAGCAGTGCCTTAGGAGGGAACCTTAACAATTCACCCCTCCACTTT. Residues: CASSALGGNLNNSPLHF.

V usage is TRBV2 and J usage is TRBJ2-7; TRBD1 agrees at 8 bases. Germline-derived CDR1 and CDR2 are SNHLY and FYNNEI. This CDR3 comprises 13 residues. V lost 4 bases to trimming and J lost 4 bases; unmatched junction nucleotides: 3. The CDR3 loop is CASSGGTGYEQYV. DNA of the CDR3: TGTGCCAGCAGTGGGGGGACAGGTTACGAGCAGTACGTC.

The CDR3 DNA is TGTGCTAGTGGTCGGGACAGGGGCGTCTATGGCTACACCTTC. Encoded protein: CASGRDRGVYGYTF. The chain employs TRBV12-5 and TRBJ1-2, with TRBD1 identical over 10 bases. The CDR3 consists of 14 residues. Germline V gene data show CDR1 as LGHNT and CDR2 as FRNRAP. J was trimmed by 4 bases and V by 5 bases; bases with no gene match: 4.

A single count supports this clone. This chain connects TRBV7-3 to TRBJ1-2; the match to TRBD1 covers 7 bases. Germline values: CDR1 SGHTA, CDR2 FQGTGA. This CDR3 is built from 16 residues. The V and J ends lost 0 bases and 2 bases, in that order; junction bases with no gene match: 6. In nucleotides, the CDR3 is TGTGCCAGCAGCTTAACGCGCGTCAGGGGGAACTATGGCTACACCTTC. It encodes CASSLTRVRGNYGYTF.

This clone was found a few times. The CDR3 region has the DNA TGTGCCAGCAGTAAGGACAGGGGGAATCAGCCCCAGCATTTT. Its translation: CASSKDRGNQPQHF. The gene calls are TRBV28 and TRBJ1-5; 10 bases agree with TRBD1. Germline assignment: CDR1 MDHEN and CDR2 SYDVKM. V lost 5 bases and J lost 4; bases outside the gene matches: 2. This CDR3 is built from 14 residues.

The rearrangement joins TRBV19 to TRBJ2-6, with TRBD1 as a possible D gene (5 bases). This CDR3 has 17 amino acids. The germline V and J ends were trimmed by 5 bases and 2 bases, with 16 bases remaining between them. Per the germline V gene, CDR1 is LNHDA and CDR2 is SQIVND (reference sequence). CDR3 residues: CASSPNAGNAGANVLTF. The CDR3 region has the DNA TGTGCCAGTAGTCCAAACGCAGGGAATGCTGGGGCCAACGTCCTGACTTTC.